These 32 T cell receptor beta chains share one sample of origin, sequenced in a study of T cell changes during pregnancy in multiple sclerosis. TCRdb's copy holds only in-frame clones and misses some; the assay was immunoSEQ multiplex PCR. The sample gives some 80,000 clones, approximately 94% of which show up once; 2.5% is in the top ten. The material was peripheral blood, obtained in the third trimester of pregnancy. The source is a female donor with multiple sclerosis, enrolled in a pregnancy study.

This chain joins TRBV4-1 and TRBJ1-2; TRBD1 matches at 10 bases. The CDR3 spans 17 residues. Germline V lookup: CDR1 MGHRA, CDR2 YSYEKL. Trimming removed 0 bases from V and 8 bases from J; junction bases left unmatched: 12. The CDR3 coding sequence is TGCGCCAGCAGCCAAGATCCGGAGACAGGGGGCGCGGAAGGCTACACCTTC. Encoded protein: CASSQDPETGGAEGYTF.

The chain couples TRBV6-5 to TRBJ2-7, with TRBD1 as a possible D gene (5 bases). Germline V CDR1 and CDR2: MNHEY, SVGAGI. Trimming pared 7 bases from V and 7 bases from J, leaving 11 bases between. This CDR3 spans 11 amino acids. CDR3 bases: TGTGCCAGCATCCAGGGTAGGGAGCAGTACTTC. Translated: CASIQGREQYF.

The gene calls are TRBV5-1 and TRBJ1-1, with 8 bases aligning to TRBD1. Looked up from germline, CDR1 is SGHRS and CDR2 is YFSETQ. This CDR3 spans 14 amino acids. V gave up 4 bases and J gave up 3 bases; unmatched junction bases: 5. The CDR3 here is CASSTGGADTEAFF. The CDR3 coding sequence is TGCGCCAGCAGCACAGGGGGTGCGGACACTGAAGCTTTCTTT.

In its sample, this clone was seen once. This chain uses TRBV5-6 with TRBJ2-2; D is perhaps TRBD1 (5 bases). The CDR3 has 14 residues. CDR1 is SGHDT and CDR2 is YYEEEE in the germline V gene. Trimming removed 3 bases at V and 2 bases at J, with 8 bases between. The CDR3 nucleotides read TGTGCCAGCAGCTCACAGGAAAACACCGGGGAGCTGTTTTTT. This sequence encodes CASSSQENTGELFF. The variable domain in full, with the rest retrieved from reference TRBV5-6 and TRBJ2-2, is DAGVTQSPTHLIKTRGQQVTLRCSPKSGHDTVSWYQQALGQGPQFIFQYYEEEERQRGNFPDRFSGHQFPNYSSELNVNALLLGDSALYLCASSSQENTGELFFGEGSRLTVL.

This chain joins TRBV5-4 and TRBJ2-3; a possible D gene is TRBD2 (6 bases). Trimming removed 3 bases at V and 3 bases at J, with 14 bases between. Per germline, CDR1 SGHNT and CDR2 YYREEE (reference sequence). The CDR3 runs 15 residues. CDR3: CASSSTPGGTDTQYF. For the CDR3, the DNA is TGTGCCAGCAGCTCCACCCCTGGGGGGACAGATACGCAGTATTTT. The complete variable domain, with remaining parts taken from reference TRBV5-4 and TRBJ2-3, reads ETGVTQSPTHLIKTRGQQVTLRCSSQSGHNTVSWYQQALGQGPQFIFQYYREEENGRGNFPPRFSGLQFPNYSSELNVNALELDDSALYLCASSSTPGGTDTQYFGPGTRLTVL.

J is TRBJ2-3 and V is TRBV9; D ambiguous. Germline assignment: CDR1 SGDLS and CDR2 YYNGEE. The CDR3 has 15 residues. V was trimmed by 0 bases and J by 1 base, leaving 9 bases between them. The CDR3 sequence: CASSVVGPGTDTQYF. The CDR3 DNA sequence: TGTGCCAGCAGCGTAGTTGGTCCAGGCACAGATACGCAGTATTTT.

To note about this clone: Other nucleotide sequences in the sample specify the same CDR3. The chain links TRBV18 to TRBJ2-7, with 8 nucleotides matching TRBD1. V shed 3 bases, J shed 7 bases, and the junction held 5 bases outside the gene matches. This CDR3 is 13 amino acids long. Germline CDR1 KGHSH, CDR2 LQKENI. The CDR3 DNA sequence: TGTGCCAGCTCACCCCTTGACAGGGGTGAGCAGTACTTC. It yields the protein CASSPLDRGEQYF.

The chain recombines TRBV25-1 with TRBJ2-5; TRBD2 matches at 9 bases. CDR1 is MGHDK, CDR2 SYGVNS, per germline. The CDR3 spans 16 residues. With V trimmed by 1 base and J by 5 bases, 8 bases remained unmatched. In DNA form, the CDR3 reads TGTGCCAGCAGTGAATCTGGCGGGGGGGCTCGGGAGACCCAGTACTTC. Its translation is CASSESGGGARETQYF.

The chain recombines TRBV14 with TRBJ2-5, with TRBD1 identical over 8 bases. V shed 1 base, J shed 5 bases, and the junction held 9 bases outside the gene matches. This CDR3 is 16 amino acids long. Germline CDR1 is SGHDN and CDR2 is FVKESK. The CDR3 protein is CASSQGVRTGPETQYF. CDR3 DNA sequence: TGTGCCAGCAGCCAAGGGGTCCGGACAGGGCCCGAGACCCAGTACTTC.

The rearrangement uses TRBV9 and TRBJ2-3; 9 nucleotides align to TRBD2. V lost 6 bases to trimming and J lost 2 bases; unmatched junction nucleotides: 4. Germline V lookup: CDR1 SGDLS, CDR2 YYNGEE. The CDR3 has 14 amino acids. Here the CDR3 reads CASNLAGITDTQYF. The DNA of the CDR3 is TGTGCCAGCAACCTAGCGGGGATCACAGATACGCAGTATTTT.

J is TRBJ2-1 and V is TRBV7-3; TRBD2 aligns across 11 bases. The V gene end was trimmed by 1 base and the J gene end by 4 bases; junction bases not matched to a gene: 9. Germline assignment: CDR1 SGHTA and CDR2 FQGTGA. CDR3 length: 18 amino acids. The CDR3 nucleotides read TGTGCCAGCAGCTTAATCCCGGGTAGCGGGGGGGATTACAATGAGCAGTTCTTC. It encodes CASSLIPGSGGDYNEQFF.

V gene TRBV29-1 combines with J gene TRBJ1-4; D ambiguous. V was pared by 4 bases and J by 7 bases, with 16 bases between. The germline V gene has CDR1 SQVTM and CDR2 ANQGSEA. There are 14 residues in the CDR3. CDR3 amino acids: CSVVEVGVSEKLFF. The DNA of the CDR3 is TGCAGCGTTGTCGAGGTCGGGGTTAGTGAAAAACTGTTTTTT.

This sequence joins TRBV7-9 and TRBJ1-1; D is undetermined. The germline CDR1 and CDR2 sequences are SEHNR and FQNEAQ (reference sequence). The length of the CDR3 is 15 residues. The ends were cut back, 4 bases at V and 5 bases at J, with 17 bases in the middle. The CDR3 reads CASSSQGGIWTEAFF. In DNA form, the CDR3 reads TGTGCCAGCAGCTCACAAGGAGGGATTTGGACTGAAGCTTTCTTT.

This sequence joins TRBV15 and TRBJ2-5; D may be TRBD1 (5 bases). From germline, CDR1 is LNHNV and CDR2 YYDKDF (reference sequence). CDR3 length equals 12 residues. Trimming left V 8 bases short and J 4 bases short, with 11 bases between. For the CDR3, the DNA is TGTGCCACCGGGGCTGGTGGAGAGACCCAGTACTTC. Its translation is CATGAGGETQYF.

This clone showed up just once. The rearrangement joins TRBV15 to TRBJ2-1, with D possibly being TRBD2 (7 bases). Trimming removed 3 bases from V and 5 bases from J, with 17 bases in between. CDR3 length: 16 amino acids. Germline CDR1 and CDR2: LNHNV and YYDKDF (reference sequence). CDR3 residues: CATSSGRGGKDNEQFF. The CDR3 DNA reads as TGTGCCACCAGCAGCGGAAGGGGGGGGAAAGACAATGAGCAGTTCTTC. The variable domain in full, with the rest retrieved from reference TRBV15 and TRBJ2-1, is DAMVIQNPRYQVTQFGKPVTLSCSQTLNHNVMYWYQQKSSQAPKLLFHYYDKDFNNEADTPDNFQSRRPNTSFCFLDIRSPGLGDTAMYLCATSSGRGGKDNEQFFGPGTRLTVL.

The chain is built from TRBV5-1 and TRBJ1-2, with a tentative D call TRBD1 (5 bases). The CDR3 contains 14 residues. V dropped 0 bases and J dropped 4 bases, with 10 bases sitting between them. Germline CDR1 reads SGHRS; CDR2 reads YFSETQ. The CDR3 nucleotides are TGCGCCAGCAGCTTGGGCGGGACGGTCTATGGCTACACCTTC. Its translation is CASSLGGTVYGYTF.

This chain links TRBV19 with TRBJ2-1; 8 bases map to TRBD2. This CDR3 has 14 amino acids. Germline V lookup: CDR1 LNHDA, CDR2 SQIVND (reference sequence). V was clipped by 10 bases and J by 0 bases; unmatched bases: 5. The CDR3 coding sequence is TGTGCCAACCCGGGGGGGGGCTCCTACAATGAGCAGTTCTTC. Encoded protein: CANPGGGSYNEQFF.

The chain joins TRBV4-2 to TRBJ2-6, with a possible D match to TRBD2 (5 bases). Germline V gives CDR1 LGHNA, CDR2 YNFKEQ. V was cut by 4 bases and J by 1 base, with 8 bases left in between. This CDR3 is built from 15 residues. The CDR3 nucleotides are TGTGCCAGCAGCCCCCGGGGATCTGGGGCCAACGTCCTGACTTTC. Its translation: CASSPRGSGANVLTF.

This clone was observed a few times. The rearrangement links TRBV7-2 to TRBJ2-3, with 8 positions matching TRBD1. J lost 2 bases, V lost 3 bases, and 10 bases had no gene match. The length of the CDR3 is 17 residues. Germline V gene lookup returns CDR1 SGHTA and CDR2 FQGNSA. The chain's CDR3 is CASSFAPDRVLTDTQYF. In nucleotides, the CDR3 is TGTGCCAGCAGCTTCGCACCGGACAGGGTCCTCACAGATACGCAGTATTTT.

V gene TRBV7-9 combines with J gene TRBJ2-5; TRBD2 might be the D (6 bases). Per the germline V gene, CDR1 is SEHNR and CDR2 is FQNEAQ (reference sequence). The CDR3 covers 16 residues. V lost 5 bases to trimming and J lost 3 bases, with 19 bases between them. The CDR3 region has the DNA TGTGCCAGCAGCCCATTATTGGGGTCGGGGGAAGAGACCCAGTACTTC. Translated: CASSPLLGSGEETQYF.

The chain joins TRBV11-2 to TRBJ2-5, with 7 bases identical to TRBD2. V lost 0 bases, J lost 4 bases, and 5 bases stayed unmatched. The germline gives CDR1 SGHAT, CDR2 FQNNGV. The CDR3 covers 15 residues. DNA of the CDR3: TGTGCCAGCAGCTTAGAGCCTGGGGGGGGAGAGACCCAGTACTTC. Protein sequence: CASSLEPGGGETQYF.

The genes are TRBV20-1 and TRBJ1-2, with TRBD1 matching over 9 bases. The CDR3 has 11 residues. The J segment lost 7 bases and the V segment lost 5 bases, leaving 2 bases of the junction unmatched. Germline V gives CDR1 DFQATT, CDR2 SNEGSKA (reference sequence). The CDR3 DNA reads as TGCAGTGCTGGGACAGGGAGTGGCTACACCTTC. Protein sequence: CSAGTGSGYTF.

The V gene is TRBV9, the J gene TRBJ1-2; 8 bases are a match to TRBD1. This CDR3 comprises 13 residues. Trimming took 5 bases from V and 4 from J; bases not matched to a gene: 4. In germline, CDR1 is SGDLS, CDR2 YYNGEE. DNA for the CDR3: TGTGCCAGCAGAGGACAGGGAGCCTATGGCTACACCTTC. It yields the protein CASRGQGAYGYTF.

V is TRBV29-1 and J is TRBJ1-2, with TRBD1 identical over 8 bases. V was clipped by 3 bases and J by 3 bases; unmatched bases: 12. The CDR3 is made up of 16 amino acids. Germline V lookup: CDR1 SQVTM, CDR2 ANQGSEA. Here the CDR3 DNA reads TGCAGCGTTGAGTGGGGCAGGGGGCTATTCGACTATGGCTACACCTTC. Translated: CSVEWGRGLFDYGYTF.

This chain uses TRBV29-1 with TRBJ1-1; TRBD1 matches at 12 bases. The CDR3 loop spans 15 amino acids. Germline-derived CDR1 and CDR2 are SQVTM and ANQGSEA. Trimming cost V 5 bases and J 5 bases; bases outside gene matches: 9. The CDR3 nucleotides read TGCAGCGTTTCCTTGGGGACAGGGGGCGCGACTGAAGCTTTCTTT. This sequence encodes CSVSLGTGGATEAFF.

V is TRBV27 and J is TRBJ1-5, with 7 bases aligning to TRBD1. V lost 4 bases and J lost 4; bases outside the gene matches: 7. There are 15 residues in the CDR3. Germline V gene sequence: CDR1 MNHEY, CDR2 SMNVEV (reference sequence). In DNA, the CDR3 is TGTGCCAGCAGTTCTCGGGACAGACGAAATCAGCCCCAGCATTTT. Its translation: CASSSRDRRNQPQHF.

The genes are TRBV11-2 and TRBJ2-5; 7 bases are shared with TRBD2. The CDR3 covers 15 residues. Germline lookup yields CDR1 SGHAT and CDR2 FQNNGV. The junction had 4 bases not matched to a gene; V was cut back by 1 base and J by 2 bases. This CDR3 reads CASSLGGLIQETQYF. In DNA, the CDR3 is TGTGCCAGCAGCTTAGGGGGACTAATACAAGAGACCCAGTACTTC.

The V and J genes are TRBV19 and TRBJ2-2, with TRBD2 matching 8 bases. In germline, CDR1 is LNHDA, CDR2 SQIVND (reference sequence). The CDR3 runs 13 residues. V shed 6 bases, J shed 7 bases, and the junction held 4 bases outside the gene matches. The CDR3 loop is CASRRGVDGELFF. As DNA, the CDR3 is TGTGCCAGTAGGCGGGGGGTAGACGGGGAGCTGTTTTTT. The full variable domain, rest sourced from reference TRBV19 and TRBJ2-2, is DGGITQSPKYLFRKEGQNVTLSCEQNLNHDAMYWYRQDPGQGLRLIYYSQIVNDFQKGDIAEGYSVSREKKESFPLTVTSAQKNPTAFYLCASRRGVDGELFFGEGSRLTVL.

CDR3 loop: CASSIRGTGRFFAEQYF. The DNA of the CDR3 is TGTGCCAGCAGCATCCGCGGGACAGGGAGATTCTTCGCCGAGCAGTACTTC. This chain joins TRBV21-1 and TRBJ2-7; the DNA was not used to check the table's D call, TRBD1. TRBV21-1 is a listed pseudogene. The CDR3 has 17 residues.

CDR3 sequence: CASTLGTGVTGELFF. CDR3 bases: TGTGCCAGCACCCTCGGGACAGGGGTCACCGGGGAGCTGTTTTTT. The chain employs TRBV5-6 and TRBJ2-2; 10 bases are a match to TRBD1. Germline V gene data show CDR1 as SGHDT and CDR2 as YYEEEE. V trimming: 6 bases; J trimming: 4 bases; junction bases outside the gene matches: 6. The CDR3 consists of 15 residues.

The CDR3 DNA reads TGTGCCTGGAGTAGAGACATCAGGGCCGGGGAGCTGTTTTTT. It translates to CAWSRDIRAGELFF. The gene calls are TRBV30 and TRBJ2-2, with D perhaps matching TRBD1 (5 bases). Per germline, CDR1 GTSNPN and CDR2 SVGIG (reference sequence). This CDR3 is built from 14 residues. Trimming took off 2 bases at V and 6 bases at J, with 13 bases between the two ends.

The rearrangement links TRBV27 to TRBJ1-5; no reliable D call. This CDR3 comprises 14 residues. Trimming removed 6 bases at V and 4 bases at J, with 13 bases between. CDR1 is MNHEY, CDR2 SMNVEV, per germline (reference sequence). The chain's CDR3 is CASSKAVMNQPQHF. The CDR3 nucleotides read TGTGCCAGCAGCAAAGCGGTCATGAATCAGCCCCAGCATTTT.